This T cell receptor (beta chain) is drawn from a study of T cells in women clearing cervical HPV infection. Measured with immunoSEQ multiplex PCR; TCRdb has only the in-frame clones, and not every one. Its listing shows around 30,000 clones. On this clone itself: Its antigen is unknown. The sequenced fragment ends 3 residues before the CDR3 boundary, so the rest is inferred from the germline J gene.

Study findings and constraints: Repertoire richness, not evenness, was significantly elevated in CIN3+ cases versus controls. Combining TCR richness with V gene abundances gave approximately 0.8 AUC. T-cell numbers per sample were unknown and may explain richness differences.

V dropped 1 base and J dropped 0 bases, with 19 bases sitting between them. This CDR3 region has 19 residues. Germline V gene sequence: CDR1 LNHDA, CDR2 SQIVND (reference sequence). Dot-blot hybridization genotyped cervical HPV amplified with MY09/MY11 PCR. Source material: blood buffy coat. This sequence was found in a woman aged 18 to 75 with a cervical HPV16 infection that either progressed to CIN3+ or cleared (not recorded which). This chain links TRBV19 with TRBJ1-5, with a tentative D call TRBD1 (5 bases). The CDR3 bases that were read are TGTGCCAGTAGTATAGCCAGGGCCCCTGGGCTAAATAGCAATCAGCCC. Its protein product is CASSIARAPGLNSNQP. The complete CDR3 protein is CASSIARAPGLNSNQPQHF.